This T cell receptor beta chain was found in a study of blood T cell repertoires in COVID-19. About the research overall: The United States, Italy and Spain supplied acute and convalescent COVID-19 samples. The analysed material was cDNA or gDNA that came from T cells, B-cell-depleted T cells, or PBMCs.

The germline CDR1 and CDR2 sequences are LNHDA and SQIVND (reference sequence). V lost 5 bases and J 3 bases, leaving 16 bases between the germline ends. The CDR3 contains 16 residues. Methods used by the authors: Reference gene primers were amplified, and this amplification served to estimate nucleated cell counts. Using immunoSEQ multiplex PCR, the repertoire was profiled, and TCRdb retains in-frame clones only, with some absent. V and J calls and clone size are those listed in that table; D and trimming were worked out from the DNA. Among tens of thousands of clones listed, roughly nine tenths were seen once.

Sequencing was carried out using peripheral blood. This TCR came from a human donor with acute or convalescent COVID-19. The donor label of this sample is uncertain. The V and J genes are TRBV19 and TRBJ1-4; D may be TRBD1 (6 bases). The CDR3, as DNA: TGTGCCAGTAGTTCATACAGGGTTAATTCTAATGAAAAACTGTTTTTT. It encodes CASSSYRVNSNEKLFF.